One and the same sample provided the 17 T cell receptor beta chains below, sequenced in a study of PD-L1 blockade in urothelial cancer. The method was immunoSEQ multiplex PCR; TCRdb's version includes in-frame clones alone and lacks a portion of them. This table holds tens of thousands of clones, about nine tenths found once. Specified time point: peripheral blood 6 weeks after treatment start. The sequencing here drew on PBMCs, taken around atezolizumab (anti-PD-L1) treatment. The receptors shown here come from a man between 60 and 75 years old with urothelial cancer.

This clone came up once. This chain connects TRBV7-2 to TRBJ1-2, with 8 bases aligning to TRBD1. Germline V gene data show CDR1 as SGHTA and CDR2 as FQGNSA. The junction had 9 bases not matched to a gene; V was cut back by 3 bases and J by 3 bases. The length of the CDR3 is 16 residues. For the CDR3, the DNA is TGTGCCAGCAGCTTTTCCCGACAGGGGCGGGACTATGGCTACACCTTC. Protein: CASSFSRQGRDYGYTF.

CDR3 coding DNA: TGTGCCAGTAGTGGCGGGGCCAGGGGGGAGCAGTTCTTC. Protein sequence: CASSGGARGEQFF. The V and J genes are TRBV19 and TRBJ2-1; TRBD1 is a possible D gene (7 bases). This CDR3 has 13 residues. V lost 5 bases, J lost 10 bases, and 15 bases lay in between. The V gene's germline CDR1 is LNHDA and CDR2 SQIVND (reference sequence).

The rearrangement links TRBV2 to TRBJ1-2, with D unresolved. V dropped 3 bases and J dropped 8 bases, with 7 bases sitting between them. This CDR3 spans 11 amino acids. Germline V gene lookup returns CDR1 SNHLY and CDR2 FYNNEI. Written as DNA, the CDR3 is TGTGCCAGCAGTGACCGAGGGGGCTACACCTTC. Translated: CASSDRGGYTF.

The chain has TRBV7-9 and TRBJ2-3, with unresolved D. Germline values: CDR1 SEHNR, CDR2 FQNEAQ (reference sequence). The CDR3 totals 12 residues. V lost 5 bases, J lost 3 bases, and 6 bases lay in between. The CDR3 is CASSKLTDTQYF. CDR3 in DNA: TGTGCCAGCAGCAAACTTACAGATACGCAGTATTTT.

There are a few counts of this clone. This chain links TRBV7-3 with TRBJ2-1; D is possibly TRBD1 (5 bases). Trimming cost V 3 bases and J 8 bases, with 17 bases left between them. The germline CDR1 and CDR2 sequences are SGHTA and FQGTGA. The CDR3 has 15 residues. The CDR3 sequence is CASSFTAGRADEQFF. As DNA, the CDR3 is TGTGCCAGCAGCTTTACAGCTGGCAGGGCGGATGAGCAGTTCTTC. Supplemented by reference TRBV7-3 and TRBJ2-1, the full variable domain reads GAGVSQTPSNKVTEKGKYVELRCDPISGHTALYWYRQSLGQGPEFLIYFQGTGAADDSGLPNDRFFAVRPEGSVSTLKIQRTERGDSAVYLCASSFTAGRADEQFFGPGTRLTVL.

The chain links TRBV7-8 to TRBJ1-3, with a tentative D call TRBD1 (6 bases). The CDR3 sequence is 17 residues long. Trimming took off 6 bases at V and 0 bases at J, with 18 bases between the two ends. Germline V gene data show CDR1 as SGHVS and CDR2 as FQNEAQ. The CDR3 spells CASSYVTTGHSGNTIYF. CDR3 coding DNA: TGTGCCAGCAGTTATGTTACGACAGGCCACTCTGGAAACACCATATATTTT.

The chain carries TRBV7-2 and TRBJ2-2, with D possibly TRBD1 on 6 matching bases. In germline, CDR1 is SGHTA, CDR2 FQGNSA. V was trimmed by 3 bases and J by 2 bases, leaving 16 bases between them. CDR3 length: 17 amino acids. CDR3 region: CASSLDLGTINTGELFF. CDR3 nucleotide sequence: TGTGCCAGCAGCTTGGACCTGGGGACAATTAACACCGGGGAGCTGTTTTTT.

This clone occurred once. V and J are TRBV4-3 and TRBJ1-2; 9 bases map to TRBD1. CDR3 size: 15 residues. The junction had 6 bases not matched to a gene; V was cut back by 4 bases and J by 3 bases. Germline V gene data show CDR1 as LGHNA and CDR2 as YSLEER. The CDR3 DNA reads as TGCGCCAGCAGCCCCGGACAGGGGTACCACTATGGCTACACCTTC. As protein: CASSPGQGYHYGYTF.

The J gene is TRBJ1-1, the V gene TRBV18, with D perhaps matching TRBD1 (6 bases). Trimming took 6 bases from V and 0 from J, leaving 11 bases between them. In germline, CDR1 is KGHSH, CDR2 LQKENI. The CDR3 is 14 amino acids. CDR3 region: CASSRAGVNTEAFF. Here the CDR3 DNA reads TGTGCCAGCTCCCGGGCAGGGGTGAACACTGAAGCTTTCTTT.

This chain links TRBV19 with TRBJ1-1; perhaps TRBD1 as D (6 bases). This CDR3 is built from 14 residues. Per the germline V gene, CDR1 is LNHDA and CDR2 is SQIVND (reference sequence). V lost 7 bases to trimming and J lost 1 base, with 13 bases between them. CDR3 region: CASNTDRWNTEAFF. The CDR3 DNA sequence: TGTGCCAGTAACACCGACAGGTGGAACACTGAAGCTTTCTTT.

The CDR3 spells CSARGQYGYTF. CDR3 sequence (DNA): TGCAGTGCTAGGGGACAGTATGGCTACACCTTC. The V and J genes are TRBV20-1 and TRBJ1-2; 7 positions agree with TRBD1. V lost 3 bases, J lost 5 bases, and 0 bases stayed unmatched. CDR1 DFQATT and CDR2 SNEGSKA come from the germline V gene (reference sequence). The CDR3 spans 11 residues.

The V call is TRBV11-2, the J call TRBJ2-1; 8 bases are a match to TRBD2. The CDR3 runs 17 residues. Germline CDR1 and CDR2: SGHAT and FQNNGV. The trim removed 5 bases at V and 6 bases at J, leaving 15 bases unmatched. The DNA for the CDR3 is TGTGCCAGCAGCCCCCGAGGGGCGAGCGGGAGTTCCAATGAGCAGTTCTTC. It codes for CASSPRGASGSSNEQFF. Together with reference TRBV11-2 and TRBJ2-1, the CDR3 gives the full variable domain: EAGVAQSPRYKIIEKRQSVAFWCNPISGHATLYWYQQILGQGPKLLIQFQNNGVVDDSQLPKDRFSAERLKGVDSTLKIQPAKLEDSAVYLCASSPRGASGSSNEQFFGPGTRLTVL.

The rearrangement uses TRBV6-6 and TRBJ1-2; D remains unclear. Germline CDR1 is MNHNY and CDR2 is SVGAGI (reference sequence). V lost 2 bases and J 2 bases, leaving 9 bases between the germline ends. This CDR3 region has 14 residues. CDR3 region: CASSYAPLNYGYTF. CDR3 nucleotides: TGTGCCAGCAGTTACGCTCCCCTAAACTATGGCTACACCTTC.

CDR3 DNA: TGTGCCAGTAGTATAGGGGGACGTCAGGGGAGCTCTGGAAACACCATATATTTT. Amino acid sequence: CASSIGGRQGSSGNTIYF. The chain links TRBV19 to TRBJ1-3, with D perhaps TRBD1 (6 bases). The V gene's germline CDR1 is LNHDA and CDR2 SQIVND (reference sequence). This CDR3 contains 18 residues. V was shortened by 1 base and J by 0 bases, with 16 bases between the two germline ends. Drawing the rest from reference TRBV19 and TRBJ1-3, the complete variable domain is DGGITQSPKYLFRKEGQNVTLSCEQNLNHDAMYWYRQDPGQGLRLIYYSQIVNDFQKGDIAEGYSVSREKKESFPLTVTSAQKNPTAFYLCASSIGGRQGSSGNTIYFGEGSWLTVV.

The chain employs TRBV4-3 and TRBJ2-2; 9 nucleotides align to TRBD1. Per germline, CDR1 LGHNA and CDR2 YSLEER. This CDR3 contains 17 residues. Trimming at V came to 0 bases and at J to 3 bases, leaving 5 bases not matched to a gene. The CDR3 DNA follows: TGCGCCAGCAGCCAAGATTACAGGGGGCTTTACACCGGGGAGCTGTTTTTT. Protein sequence: CASSQDYRGLYTGELFF.

The chain is built from TRBV6-5 and TRBJ2-7; 10 nucleotides match TRBD2. The CDR3 extends over 15 amino acids. V was clipped by 2 bases and J by 4 bases; unmatched bases: 5. Germline CDR1 MNHEY, CDR2 SVGAGI. As DNA, the CDR3 is TGTGCCAGCAGTTACCCCTCTAGCGGGAGATACGAGCAGTACTTC. Amino acid sequence: CASSYPSSGRYEQYF.

This rearrangement joins TRBV5-1 to TRBJ2-1; 9 bases align to TRBD2. CDR1 is SGHRS and CDR2 is YFSETQ in the germline V gene. The CDR3 consists of 14 residues. With V trimmed by 0 bases and J by 8 bases, 3 bases remained unmatched. The CDR3 reads CASSLVSGRYEQFF. CDR3 nucleotide sequence: TGCGCCAGCAGCTTGGTTAGCGGGAGATATGAGCAGTTCTTC.